This T cell receptor (beta chain) is drawn from a study of memory B cells and T cells in multiple sclerosis. The trim removed 4 bases at V and 5 bases at J, leaving 7 bases unmatched. The CDR3 consists of 15 residues. Germline V gene sequence: CDR1 MRHNA, CDR2 SNTAGT. The table came from immunoSEQ multiplex PCR; TCRdb's copy has only in-frame clones and leaves some out. Among approximately 7,800 clones listed, roughly 53% were seen once. Material for sequencing was memory (CD45RO+) CD8+ T cells from blood. V gene TRBV6-4 combines with J gene TRBJ2-1, with 8 bases that match TRBD1. The receptor was isolated from a human donor with multiple sclerosis. The CDR3 sequence: CASSAGQGANNEQFF. The CDR3 nucleotides read TGTGCCAGCAGTGCCGGCCAGGGGGCTAACAATGAGCAGTTCTTC.